This paragraph reports one TCR beta chain. The CDR3 has 14 amino acids. The germline CDR1 and CDR2 sequences are MNHNS and SASEGT. V shed 4 bases, J shed 4 bases, and the junction held 6 bases outside the gene matches. The data derive from a study of cytomegalovirus exposure and HLA in healthy donors. The PCR used 60 Vbeta and 13 Jbeta primers. Method: immunoSEQ multiplex PCR; TCRdb's copy keeps in-frame clones and lacks some. The table records about 120,000 clones, around 81% of them present only once. V and J are TRBV6-1 and TRBJ1-2; the match to TRBD1 covers 7 bases. The sequenced material came from PBMCs. The source of this sequence is a middle-aged woman in good health and CMV-seronegative. DNA for the CDR3: TGTGCCAGCAGTGGGGGACAGACCGCCTATGGCTACACCTTC. Its translation: CASSGGQTAYGYTF.